Listed here are 16 T cell receptor beta chains from one sample, sequenced in a study of T cell repertoires in cytomegalovirus infection. For these TCRs, the target antigens are not known. One entry per CDR3 protein results from TCRdb running MiXCR on the reads. The sample comprises about 830,000 distinct CDR3 sequences, approximately 32% of which are singletons, and around an eighth rests with the top ten. The source was cultured CD8+ T cells from PBMCs, collected from culture after CMV antigen stimulation. These receptors were taken from a human donor in good health (CMV status not recorded). Some clones in this sample may be carry-over from other donors' samples.

This sequence joins TRBV24-1 and TRBJ2-2, with D unresolved. The germline V gene has CDR1 KGHDR and CDR2 SFDVKD. There are 14 residues in the CDR3. V was pared by 4 bases and J by 7 bases, with 12 bases between. The CDR3 here is CATSEWGVLGELFF. CDR3 sequence (DNA): TGTGCCACCAGTGAATGGGGTGTCCTCGGGGAGCTGTTTTTT.

This clonotype was counted only a few times. The chain joins TRBV6-2 or TRBV6-3 to TRBJ2-3; the D is unclear. There are 15 residues in the CDR3. With 0 bases removed from V and 2 bases from J, the gap between germline ends came to 9 bases. The germline V gene has CDR1 MNHEY and CDR2 SVGEGT. The CDR3 spells CASSYSPFSTDTQYF. The CDR3 DNA reads TGTGCCAGCAGTTACTCACCCTTTTCCACAGATACGCAGTATTTT.

This clonotype was counted ten times or more. This sequence joins TRBV7-2 and TRBJ1-4, with D perhaps matching TRBD1 (5 bases). V was clipped by 5 bases and J by 3 bases, with 13 bases between them. Per germline, CDR1 SGHTA and CDR2 FQGNSA. The CDR3 is made up of 15 amino acids. The chain's CDR3 is CASSQHRQSNEKLFF. CDR3 nucleotides: TGTGCCAGCAGCCAACATAGACAGTCTAATGAAAAACTGTTTTTT.

This clonotype was detected a few times. V is TRBV12-3 or TRBV12-4 and J is TRBJ1-1; no definite D call. V lost 4 bases, J lost 0 bases, and 15 bases lay in between. The CDR3 consists of 16 residues. CDR3 in DNA: TGTGCCAGCAGTTCGTCACCGAGGAGAATGAACACTGAAGCTTTCTTT. Translation gives CASSSSPRRMNTEAFF.

This clonotype was counted at least ten times. The gene calls are TRBV12-3 or TRBV12-4 and TRBJ1-2; weak D call: TRBD1 (6 bases). This CDR3 comprises 18 residues. Trimming took 5 bases from V and 2 from J, leaving 24 bases between them. CDR3 loop: CASSPGYLQGRNNYGYTF. The CDR3, as DNA: TGTGCCAGCAGTCCCGGATACCTACAGGGTCGCAACAACTATGGCTACACCTTC.

The V call is TRBV6-6, the J call TRBJ2-1; D remains unclear. V was cut by 7 bases and J by 0 bases, with 10 bases left in between. CDR1 and CDR2 from the germline V gene are MNHNY and SVGAGI (reference sequence). CDR3 length: 14 amino acids. The CDR3 region is CASTNQSSYNEQFF. CDR3 sequence (DNA): TGTGCCAGCACCAACCAAAGCTCCTACAATGAGCAGTTCTTC.

This clonotype was seen repeatedly, ten times or more. The chain uses TRBV7-6 and TRBJ1-5; 8 nucleotides align to TRBD1. The germline CDR1 and CDR2 sequences are SGHVS and FNYEAQ. CDR3 length: 15 amino acids. V gave up 1 base and J gave up 6 bases; unmatched junction bases: 5. In DNA, the CDR3 is TGTGCCAGCAGCTTAGGGCAGGGGGCGAGTCAGCCCCAGCATTTT. Protein sequence: CASSLGQGASQPQHF. The full variable domain, with the rest looked up from reference TRBV7-6 and TRBJ1-5, is GAGVSQSPRYKVTKRGQDVALRCDPISGHVSLYWYRQALGQGPEFLTYFNYEAQQDKSGLPNDRFSAERPEGSISTLTIQRTEQRDSAMYRCASSLGQGASQPQHFGDGTRLSIL.

This chain joins TRBV6-5 and TRBJ1-1; D remains unclear. CDR1 and CDR2 from the germline V gene are MNHEY and SVGAGI. Trimming took off 5 bases at V and 7 bases at J, with 11 bases between the two ends. The length of the CDR3 is 12 residues. This chain's CDR3 is CASSHGPVEAFF. In nucleotides, the CDR3 is TGTGCCAGCAGTCATGGACCGGTTGAAGCTTTCTTT.

This clonotype was counted a few times. The rearrangement links TRBV10-2 to TRBJ2-5, with 8 bases identical to TRBD1. The J segment lost 3 bases and the V segment lost 2 bases, leaving 5 bases of the junction unmatched. The CDR3 contains 15 residues. Germline CDR1 is WSHSY and CDR2 is SAAADI. The CDR3 spells CASSEPDRGKETQYF. In DNA, the CDR3 is TGCGCCAGCAGTGAGCCCGACAGGGGTAAAGAGACCCAGTACTTC.

This clonotype was seen repeatedly, ten times or more. CDR3 region: CASSSQGFSRAFF. Written as DNA, the CDR3 is TGTGCCAGCAGTTCCCAGGGGTTTAGTCGAGCTTTCTTT. V and J are TRBV27 and TRBJ1-1, with D perhaps TRBD1 (6 bases). Between the trimmed V and J ends, which lost 4 bases and 10 bases, there was a span of 16 bases. The CDR3 contains 13 residues. Germline V gives CDR1 MNHEY, CDR2 SMNVEV (reference sequence).

This clonotype was seen more than once but under ten times. The chain uses TRBV4-1 and TRBJ2-2; D call uncertain. CDR3 length: 15 residues. Trimming pared 2 bases from V and 5 bases from J, leaving 12 bases between. Germline values: CDR1 MGHRA, CDR2 YSYEKL. The CDR3 nucleotides read TGCGCCAGCAGCCAACCCGCCGAACTGACCGGGGAGCTGTTTTTT. Translating gives CASSQPAELTGELFF.

The rearrangement joins TRBV15 to TRBJ2-7, with 11 bases fitting TRBD1. Trimming took 0 bases from V and 3 from J; bases not matched to a gene: 4. CDR1 is LNHNV, CDR2 YYDKDF, per germline (reference sequence). This CDR3 has 16 amino acids. The CDR3 sequence: CATSRDIGTGGYEQYV. In nucleotides, the CDR3 is TGTGCCACCAGCAGAGATATTGGGACAGGGGGCTACGAGCAGTACGTC.

This clonotype was seen repeatedly, ten times or more. CDR3 sequence: CASSWADRGETQYF. DNA for the CDR3: TGTGCCAGCAGCTGGGCCGACAGGGGAGAGACCCAGTACTTC. The chain recombines TRBV7-8 with TRBJ2-5, with TRBD1 identical over 8 bases. V lost 4 bases and J lost 4; bases outside the gene matches: 5. Germline CDR1 SGHVS, CDR2 FQNEAQ. This CDR3 comprises 14 residues. The full variable domain, rest sourced from reference TRBV7-8 and TRBJ2-5, is GAGVSQSPRYKVAKRGQDVALRCDPISGHVSLFWYQQALGQGPEFLTYFQNEAQLDKSGLPSDRFFAERPEGSVSTLKIQRTQQEDSAVYLCASSWADRGETQYFGPGTRLLVL.

The V call is TRBV27, the J call TRBJ1-5; no clear D gene. V dropped 1 base and J dropped 7 bases, with 11 bases sitting between them. CDR1 and CDR2 (germline): MNHEY, SMNVEV (reference sequence). The CDR3 runs to 14 residues. The CDR3 protein is CASSLYGGPQPQHF. The CDR3 region has the DNA TGTGCCAGCAGTTTATACGGCGGGCCCCAGCCCCAGCATTTT.

This clonotype was observed many times. The rearrangement links TRBV6-1 to TRBJ2-1; either TRBD1 or TRBD2 may fit D (5 bases each). V lost 5 bases to trimming and J lost 3 bases, with 11 bases between them. Germline V gene sequence: CDR1 MNHNS, CDR2 SASEGT. CDR3 size: 14 residues. CDR3 nucleotides: TGTGCCAGCAGTCCCTGGGACGGCTACAATGAGCAGTTCTTC. This encodes CASSPWDGYNEQFF.

This clonotype was seen a few times. The chain couples TRBV6-5 to TRBJ2-2; D ambiguous. CDR3 length: 15 residues. The germline CDR1 and CDR2 sequences are MNHEY and SVGAGI. Trimming cost V 0 bases and J 3 bases, with 8 bases left between them. CDR3 sequence (DNA): TGTGCCAGCAGTTACTCGTTGAGTGACACCGGGGAGCTGTTTTTT. Protein sequence: CASSYSLSDTGELFF.